This record covers a single T cell receptor (beta chain). This sample was included in a study of blood T cell repertoires in COVID-19. V shed 1 base and J shed 2 bases, with 5 bases lying between them. Germline loops: CDR1 SNHLY, CDR2 FYNNEI. The CDR3 is made up of 13 amino acids. How the authors handled the data: Nucleated cell number was recorded as an estimate derived from reference gene primer amplification. The table came from immunoSEQ multiplex PCR; TCRdb's copy has only in-frame clones and leaves some out. The V and J calls and clone size come from that table; D and trimming were worked out from the DNA. Counted here are hundreds of thousands of clones, about 82% occurring once; the ten biggest clones make up approximately 2.1%.

This receptor was taken from a woman aged 45-60 years who had recovered from COVID-19. The sequenced sample was PBMCs or T cells enriched from blood (not recorded which). This chain joins TRBV2 and TRBJ1-1; D remains ambiguous. The CDR3: CASSEELNTEAFF. CDR3 nucleotides: TGTGCCAGCAGTGAAGAACTTAACACTGAAGCTTTCTTT.